The present T cell receptor beta chain was sequenced within a study of regulatory T cells in long-lasting Graves disease. Researchers made TCR beta libraries by using iRepertoire HTBI primers and running Arm-PCR on CDR3 regions. TCRdb re-called the multiplex PCR reads through MiXCR, storing one row per CDR3 protein. Here the sample spans around 500,000 distinct CDR3 sequences, roughly 15% being singletons. Germline assignment: CDR1 LNHDA and CDR2 SQIVND (reference sequence). Deletions cut 5 bases from V and 4 bases from J, with 23 bases between. CDR3 length: 17 amino acids. The time point was: newly diagnosed GD, antithyroid drugs for less than 3 months. PBMC-derived RNA was used for the TCR library. These records were also assigned to another study, of T cells in Graves' hyperthyroidism and ophthalmopathy.

The rearrangement joins TRBV19 to TRBJ1-1; tentative D call: TRBD1 (5 bases). The source of this sequence is a woman aged 35-65 years with Graves disease. Sequencing used peripheral blood mononuclear cells (PBMCs), obtained at new diagnosis, from a patient treated with antithyroid drugs. This chain's CDR3 is CASSPPWGGVKGTEAFF. The CDR3 coding sequence is TGTGCCAGTAGTCCCCCCTGGGGAGGGGTTAAGGGCACTGAAGCTTTCTTT. Full variable domain (missing parts from reference TRBV19 and TRBJ1-1): DGGITQSPKYLFRKEGQNVTLSCEQNLNHDAMYWYRQDPGQGLRLIYYSQIVNDFQKGDIAEGYSVSREKKESFPLTVTSAQKNPTAFYLCASSPPWGGVKGTEAFFGQGTRLTVV.